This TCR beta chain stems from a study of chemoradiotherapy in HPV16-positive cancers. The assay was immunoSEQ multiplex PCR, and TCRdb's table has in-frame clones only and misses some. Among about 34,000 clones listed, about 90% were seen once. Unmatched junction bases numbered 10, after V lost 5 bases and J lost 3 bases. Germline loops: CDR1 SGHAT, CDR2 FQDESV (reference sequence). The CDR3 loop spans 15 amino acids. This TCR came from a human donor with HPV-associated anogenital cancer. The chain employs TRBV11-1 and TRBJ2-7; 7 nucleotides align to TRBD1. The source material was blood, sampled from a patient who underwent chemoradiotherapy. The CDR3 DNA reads TGTGCCAGCAGCGCAACCGGGACAGCCGTCTACGAGCAGTACTTC. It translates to CASSATGTAVYEQYF. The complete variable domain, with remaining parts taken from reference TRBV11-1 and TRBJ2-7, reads EAEVAQSPRYKITEKSQAVAFWCDPISGHATLYWYRQILGQGPELLVQFQDESVVDDSQLPKDRFSAERLKGVDSTLKIQPAELGDSAMYLCASSATGTAVYEQYFGPGTRLTVT.